Following are 8 T cell receptor beta chains from one sample sequenced in a study of T cells in localized non-small cell lung cancer. Assay used: immunoSEQ multiplex PCR; TCRdb lists only in-frame clones, some missing. This table has approximately 26,000 clones, under 95% appearing once. The sample here was peripheral blood, taken before any cancer treatment. The receptors were gathered from an older female donor with stage II squamous cell lung carcinoma.

The chain links TRBV6-5 to TRBJ2-7, with 8 bases aligning to TRBD2. The CDR3 covers 15 residues. Germline V gene data show CDR1 as MNHEY and CDR2 as SVGAGI. Trimming took 2 bases from V and 5 from J; bases not matched to a gene: 8. CDR3 loop: CASSYSFQAGDEQYF. The CDR3 bases are TGTGCCAGCAGTTACAGTTTTCAAGCGGGAGACGAGCAGTACTTC.

The chain recombines TRBV7-2 with TRBJ2-2; 9 bases align to TRBD2. The CDR3 contains 17 residues. Unmatched junction bases numbered 10, after V lost 5 bases and J lost 3 bases. Germline CDR1 SGHTA, CDR2 FQGNSA. This CDR3 reads CASSTGLAIKYTGELFF. In DNA form, the CDR3 reads TGTGCCAGCAGCACGGGACTAGCTATAAAATACACCGGGGAGCTGTTTTTT.

This sequence joins TRBV18 and TRBJ2-5; perhaps D is TRBD1 or TRBD2 (5 bases each). V dropped 3 bases and J dropped 1 base, with 6 bases sitting between them. The CDR3 consists of 13 residues. Germline values: CDR1 KGHSH, CDR2 LQKENI. The CDR3 coding sequence is TGTGCCAGCTCACCCGGGACCCAAGAGACCCAGTACTTC. Translation gives CASSPGTQETQYF.

The chain uses TRBV11-3 and TRBJ2-3, with D tentatively TRBD1 (6 bases). Trimming cost V 5 bases and J 3 bases, with 12 bases left between them. The CDR3 has 14 residues. Germline CDR1 SGHNT, CDR2 YENEEA. DNA for the CDR3: TGTGCCAGCAGCAAGGACAGCTGGACAGATACGCAGTATTTT. It specifies CASSKDSWTDTQYF.

The V and J genes are TRBV4-2 and TRBJ1-1; no reliable D call. Deletions cut 2 bases from V and 1 base from J, with 5 bases between. Germline loops: CDR1 LGHNA, CDR2 YNFKEQ. This CDR3 is built from 13 residues. Here the CDR3 DNA reads TGTGCCAGCAGCCAATACCCGAACACTGAAGCTTTCTTT. It translates to CASSQYPNTEAFF.

The genes are TRBV29-1 and TRBJ2-6; D perhaps matches TRBD1 (6 bases). V was trimmed by 7 bases and J by 0 bases, leaving 13 bases between them. The CDR3 consists of 15 residues. Germline values: CDR1 SQVTM, CDR2 ANQGSEA. Here the CDR3 reads CSASGTNSGANVLTF. The DNA for the CDR3 is TGCAGCGCCTCCGGGACAAACTCTGGGGCCAACGTCCTGACTTTC.

The chain uses TRBV20-1 and TRBJ2-7; tentative D call: TRBD2 (7 bases). The V gene lost 6 bases and the J gene lost 9 bases, with 15 bases spanning the gap. This CDR3 comprises 11 residues. The germline gives CDR1 DFQATT, CDR2 SNEGSKA (reference sequence). The CDR3 spells CSAEGGVGQYF. The CDR3, as DNA: TGCAGTGCCGAGGGGGGGGTCGGGCAGTACTTC.

This chain joins TRBV12-5 and TRBJ2-1; 10 positions match TRBD2. Germline CDR1 is LGHNT and CDR2 is FRNRAP. V lost 0 bases, J lost 1 base, and 6 bases stayed unmatched. The CDR3 length is 18 residues. CDR3 residues: CASGLVRASGGSYNEQFF. The CDR3 DNA follows: TGTGCTAGTGGTTTGGTAAGGGCTAGCGGGGGATCCTACAATGAGCAGTTCTTC.